This T cell receptor beta chain originates from a study of technical replicates of blood from several donors. Only in-frame clones appear in the TCRdb table, and some are missing; sequencing was by immunoSEQ multiplex PCR. The sample lists some 49,000 clones; about 93% were seen once. CDR1 and CDR2 from the germline V gene are DFQATT and SNEGSKA (reference sequence). This CDR3 is built from 11 residues. V shed 5 bases and J 9 bases; nucleotides not matched to a gene: 6. Material: PBMCs. This receptor was identified in a human donor in good health. Some clones in this sample may be carry-over from other donors' samples. The gene calls are TRBV20-1 and TRBJ2-7, with 8 positions matching TRBD2. CDR3 sequence reads: CSAPRGGAQYF. CDR3 in DNA: TGCAGTGCTCCACGGGGGGGCGCGCAGTACTTC.